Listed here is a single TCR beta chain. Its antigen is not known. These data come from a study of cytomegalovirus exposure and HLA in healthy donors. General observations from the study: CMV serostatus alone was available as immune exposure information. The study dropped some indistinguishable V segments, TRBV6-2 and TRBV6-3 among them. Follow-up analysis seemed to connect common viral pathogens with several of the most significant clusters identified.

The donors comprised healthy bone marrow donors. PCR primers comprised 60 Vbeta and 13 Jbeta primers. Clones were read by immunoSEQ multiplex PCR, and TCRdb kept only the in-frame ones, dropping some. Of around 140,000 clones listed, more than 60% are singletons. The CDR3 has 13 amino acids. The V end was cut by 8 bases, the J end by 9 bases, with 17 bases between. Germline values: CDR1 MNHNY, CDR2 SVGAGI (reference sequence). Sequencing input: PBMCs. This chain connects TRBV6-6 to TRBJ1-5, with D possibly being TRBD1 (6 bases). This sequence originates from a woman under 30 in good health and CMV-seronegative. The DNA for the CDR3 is TGTGCCAGCCGGCTGGACAGAACGGGGCCCCAGCATTTT. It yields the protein CASRLDRTGPQHF.